These 10 T cell receptor beta chains share one sample of origin, sequenced in a study of patients and donors after allogeneic stem cell transplantation. TCRdb used MiXCR to reprocess the RT-PCR reads, holding one entry per CDR3 protein. The repertoire holds over 150,000 distinct CDR3 sequences, with roughly 40% as singletons. The sequencing input was blood, either unsorted or a sorted T cell fraction (not recorded which). Receptor source: a human donor who was either an allogeneic HSCT recipient or a stem cell or donor lymphocyte infusion donor (not recorded which). It is not recorded whose cells these are; they may come from a transplant donor.

This clonotype was observed a few times. In DNA form, the CDR3 reads TGCGCCAGCAGCCCATCATTGCGGCGACAGAGCACAGATACGCAGTATTTT. Its protein is CASSPSLRRQSTDTQYF. The V gene is TRBV4-1, the J gene TRBJ2-3; tentatively, D is TRBD1 (5 bases). Germline loops: CDR1 MGHRA, CDR2 YSYEKL. The CDR3 length is 17 residues. The V and J ends lost 4 bases and 0 bases respectively, with 17 bases between them.

The chain uses TRBV3-1 and TRBJ1-2, with D uncertain. This CDR3 contains 13 residues. The V gene lost 2 bases and the J gene lost 4 bases, with 8 bases spanning the gap. CDR1 is LGHDT and CDR2 is YNNKEL in the germline V gene (reference sequence). The CDR3 protein is CASSQSSFYGYTF. The CDR3 bases are TGTGCCAGCAGCCAATCCTCCTTCTATGGCTACACCTTC.

The chain links TRBV7-2 to TRBJ1-3; a possible D gene is TRBD1 (5 bases). The ends were cut back, 5 bases at V and 2 bases at J, with 10 bases in the middle. Germline assignment: CDR1 SGHTA and CDR2 FQGNSA. The CDR3 totals 14 residues. The CDR3, as DNA: TGTGCCAGCAGCCGGGCGGGGGCTGGAAACACCATATATTTT. It is translated as CASSRAGAGNTIYF.

The CDR3 DNA sequence: TGTGCCAGCAGTTACTCGACCAGGGCAACCGGGGAGCTGTTTTTT. It is translated as CASSYSTRATGELFF. The V gene is TRBV6-2 or TRBV6-3, the J gene TRBJ2-2; D possibly corresponds to TRBD1 (5 bases). The V end was cut by 0 bases, the J end by 5 bases, with 10 bases between. The CDR3 totals 15 residues. Germline V lookup: CDR1 MNHEY, CDR2 SVGEGT.

About this clonotype itself: A much larger clone lies one base from this, so it may be a read error. This chain connects TRBV12-3 or TRBV12-4 to TRBJ1-2; maybe TRBD1 (6 bases). The CDR3 consists of 16 residues. The CDR3 sequence: CASSYLQTTGNYGHTF. In DNA form, the CDR3 reads TGTGCCAGCAGTTACCTCCAAACAACAGGGAACTATGGCCACACCTTC.

This rearrangement joins TRBV25-1 to TRBJ1-4; 8 bases match TRBD1. Germline trimming cut 8 bases from V and 8 bases from J; bases unmatched to any gene: 10. The CDR3 length is 14 residues. CDR1 and CDR2 from the germline V gene are MGHDK and SYGVNS. In DNA, the CDR3 is TGTGCCAGCGTCGGCCCCAGACAGGGGGAAAAACTGTTTTTT. Translated, it gives CASVGPRQGEKLFF.

This chain joins TRBV12-3 or TRBV12-4 and TRBJ2-3, with TRBD2 matching over 10 bases. The CDR3 has 16 residues. The ends lost 5 bases at V and 1 base at J; junction bases unmatched: 6. The CDR3: CASSGGTSARTDTQYF. CDR3 bases: TGTGCCAGCAGTGGTGGGACTAGCGCGCGCACAGATACGCAGTATTTT.

The chain combines TRBV24-1 with TRBJ2-1; D is tentatively TRBD1 or TRBD2 (5 bases each). Trimming removed 1 base at V and 9 bases at J, with 6 bases between. Germline CDR1 reads KGHDR; CDR2 reads SFDVKD. The CDR3 loop spans 12 amino acids. The CDR3 DNA follows: TGTGCCACCAGTGATTTCGGGGCTGAGCAGTTCTTC. Protein product: CATSDFGAEQFF.

The gene calls are TRBV6-2 or TRBV6-3 and TRBJ2-1; D unresolved. Germline CDR1 is MNHEY and CDR2 is SVGEGT. The V and J ends lost 10 bases and 4 bases respectively, with 14 bases between them. This CDR3 is 13 amino acids long. CDR3 nucleotide sequence: TGTGCCACCCAGTTGGCTCCATACAATGAGCAGTTCTTC. This codes for CATQLAPYNEQFF.

The chain has TRBV15 and TRBJ2-2; D is ambiguous. The germline V and J ends were trimmed by 5 bases and 4 bases, with 23 bases remaining between them. CDR1 LNHNV and CDR2 YYDKDF come from the germline V gene (reference sequence). The CDR3 is 18 amino acids. The CDR3 protein is CATSGSNPLPARTGELFF. The CDR3, as DNA: TGTGCCACCAGCGGATCCAACCCTCTGCCCGCGCGCACCGGGGAGCTGTTTTTT.